This TCR beta chain was sequenced in a study of shared clonotypes between healthy human individuals. Study donors comprised healthy, HIV-negative adults devoid of recent acute infection or vaccination. CD4+ cells were split into CD45RA+ naive and CD45RA-negative memory subsets. Looked up from germline, CDR1 is GTSNPN and CDR2 is SVGIG (reference sequence). V was trimmed by 3 bases and J by 3 bases, leaving 6 bases between them. The CDR3 runs to 11 residues. In the authors' workflow: ImmunoSEQ gave junction-only sequences without quality scores, so filtering differed. Assay used: immunoSEQ multiplex PCR; TCRdb lists only in-frame clones, some missing. The V and J calls and clone size were taken over from that table, and D and trimming were inferred from the DNA. The table shows about 1 million clones, with 70% to 80% occurring only once.

The sequencing input was memory CD4+ T cells sorted from blood. Subset meaning: CD45RA-negative fraction. The rearrangement uses TRBV30 and TRBJ2-7; D not certain. The clonotype originates from a man between 18 and 29 years old in good health. The CDR3 sequence is CAWRTNYEQYF. In DNA form, the CDR3 reads TGTGCCTGGAGGACGAACTACGAGCAGTACTTC.